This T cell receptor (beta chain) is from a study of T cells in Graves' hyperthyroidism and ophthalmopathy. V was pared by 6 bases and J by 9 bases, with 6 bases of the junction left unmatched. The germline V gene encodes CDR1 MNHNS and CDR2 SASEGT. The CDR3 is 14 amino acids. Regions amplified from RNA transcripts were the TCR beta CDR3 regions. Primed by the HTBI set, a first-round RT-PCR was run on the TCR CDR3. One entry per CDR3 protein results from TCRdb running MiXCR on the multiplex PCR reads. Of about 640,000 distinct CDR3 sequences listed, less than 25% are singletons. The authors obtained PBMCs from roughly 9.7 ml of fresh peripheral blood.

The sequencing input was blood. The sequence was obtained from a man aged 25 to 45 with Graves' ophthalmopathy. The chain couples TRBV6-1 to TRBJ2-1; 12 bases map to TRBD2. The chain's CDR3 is CASREGLAGLEQFF. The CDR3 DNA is TGTGCCAGCAGGGAGGGACTAGCGGGTCTTGAGCAGTTCTTC.